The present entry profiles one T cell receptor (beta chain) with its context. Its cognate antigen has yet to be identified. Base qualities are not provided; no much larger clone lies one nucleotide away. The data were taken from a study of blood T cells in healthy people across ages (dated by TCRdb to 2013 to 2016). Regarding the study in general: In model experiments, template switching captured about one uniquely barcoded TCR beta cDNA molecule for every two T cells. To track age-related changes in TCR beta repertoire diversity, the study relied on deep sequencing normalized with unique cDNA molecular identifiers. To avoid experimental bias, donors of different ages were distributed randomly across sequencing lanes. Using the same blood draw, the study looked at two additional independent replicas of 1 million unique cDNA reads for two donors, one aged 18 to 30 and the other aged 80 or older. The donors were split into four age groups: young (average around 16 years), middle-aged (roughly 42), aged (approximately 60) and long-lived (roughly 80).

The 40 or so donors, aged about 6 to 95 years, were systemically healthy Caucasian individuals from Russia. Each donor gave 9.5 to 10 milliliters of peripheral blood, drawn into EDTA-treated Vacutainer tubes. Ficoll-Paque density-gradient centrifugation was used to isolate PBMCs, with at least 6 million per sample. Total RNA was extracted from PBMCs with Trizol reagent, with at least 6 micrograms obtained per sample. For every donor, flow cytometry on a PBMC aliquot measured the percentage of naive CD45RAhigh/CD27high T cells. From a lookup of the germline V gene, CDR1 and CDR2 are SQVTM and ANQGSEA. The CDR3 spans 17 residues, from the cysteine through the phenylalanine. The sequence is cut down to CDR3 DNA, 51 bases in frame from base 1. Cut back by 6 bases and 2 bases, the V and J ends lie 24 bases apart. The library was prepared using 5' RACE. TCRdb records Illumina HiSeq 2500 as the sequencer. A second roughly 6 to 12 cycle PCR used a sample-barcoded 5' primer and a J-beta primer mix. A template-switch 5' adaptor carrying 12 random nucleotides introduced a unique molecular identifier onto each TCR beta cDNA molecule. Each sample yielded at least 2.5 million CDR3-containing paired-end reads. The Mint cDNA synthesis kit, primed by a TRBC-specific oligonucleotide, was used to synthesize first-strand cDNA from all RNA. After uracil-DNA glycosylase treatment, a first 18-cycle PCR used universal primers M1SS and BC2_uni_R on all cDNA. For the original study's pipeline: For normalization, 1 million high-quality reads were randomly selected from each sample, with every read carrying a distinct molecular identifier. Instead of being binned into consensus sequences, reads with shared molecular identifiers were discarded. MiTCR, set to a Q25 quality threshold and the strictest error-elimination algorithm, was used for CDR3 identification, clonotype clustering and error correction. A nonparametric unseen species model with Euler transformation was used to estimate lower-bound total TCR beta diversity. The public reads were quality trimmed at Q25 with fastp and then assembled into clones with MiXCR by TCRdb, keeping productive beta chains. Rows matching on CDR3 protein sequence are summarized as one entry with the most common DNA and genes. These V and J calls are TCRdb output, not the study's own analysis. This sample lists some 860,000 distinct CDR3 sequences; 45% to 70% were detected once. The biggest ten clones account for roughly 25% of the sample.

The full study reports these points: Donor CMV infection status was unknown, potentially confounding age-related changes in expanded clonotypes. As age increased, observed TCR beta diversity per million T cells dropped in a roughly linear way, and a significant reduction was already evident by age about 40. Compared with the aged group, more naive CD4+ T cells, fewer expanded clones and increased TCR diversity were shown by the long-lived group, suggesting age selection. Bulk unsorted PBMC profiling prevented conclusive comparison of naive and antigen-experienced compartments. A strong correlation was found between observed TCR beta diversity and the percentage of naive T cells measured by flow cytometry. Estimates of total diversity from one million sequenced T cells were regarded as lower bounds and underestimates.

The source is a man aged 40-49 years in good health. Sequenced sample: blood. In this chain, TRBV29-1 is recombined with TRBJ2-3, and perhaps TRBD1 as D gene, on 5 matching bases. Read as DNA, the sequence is TGCAGCGTCCGTGAACCCCTAAGCAGGACATACACAGATACGCAGTATTTT. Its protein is CSVREPLSRTYTDTQYF.